The present entry profiles one T cell receptor (beta chain) with its context. These data come from a study of cytomegalovirus exposure and HLA in healthy donors. The PCR contained 60 Vbeta and 13 Jbeta primers. Sequencing was performed with immunoSEQ multiplex PCR; in TCRdb, only in-frame clones are kept and a portion is missing. The data show 84,000 or so clones, with about 80% seen just once and roughly 1.3% held by the top ten. The TCR comes from a male donor in good health and CMV-seronegative. Source material: PBMCs.

CDR3: CASSQKQGIGPEAFF. The CDR3 nucleotides are TGCGCCAGCAGCCAAAAACAGGGTATAGGCCCTGAAGCTTTCTTT. The rearrangement uses TRBV5-1 and TRBJ1-1; TRBD1 might be the D (6 bases). This CDR3 comprises 15 residues. The V end was cut by 4 bases, the J end by 6 bases, with 19 bases between. Germline CDR1 is SGHRS and CDR2 is YFSETQ.